The entry that follows covers one T cell receptor (beta chain) sequence. Its target is unknown. The data were taken from a study of T cells in narcolepsy. General study findings and limits: Autoreactive HCRT-specific and TRIB2-specific clonotypes were marked in same-patient CSF-versus-blood CD4+ comparisons. Autoreactive clonotypes reportedly recurred in blood of same and different patients, not controls.

CDR1 is SGHTA, CDR2 FQGNSA, per germline. Trimming left V 5 bases short and J 2 bases short, with 15 bases between. CDR3 length: 15 amino acids. Sequencing was performed with immunoSEQ multiplex PCR; in TCRdb, only in-frame clones are kept and a portion is missing. The data hold some 30,000 clones, with less than 85% observed a single time. The sample taken for sequencing was CD45RA- memory CD4+ T cells from PBMCs. This TCR was recovered from a human donor with narcolepsy. The V gene is TRBV7-2, the J gene TRBJ2-5, with D possibly being TRBD1 (6 bases). CDR3 nucleotide sequence: TGTGCCAGCAGCCTTAACGTGGGGGCTCAAGAGACCCAGTACTTC. It yields the protein CASSLNVGAQETQYF.